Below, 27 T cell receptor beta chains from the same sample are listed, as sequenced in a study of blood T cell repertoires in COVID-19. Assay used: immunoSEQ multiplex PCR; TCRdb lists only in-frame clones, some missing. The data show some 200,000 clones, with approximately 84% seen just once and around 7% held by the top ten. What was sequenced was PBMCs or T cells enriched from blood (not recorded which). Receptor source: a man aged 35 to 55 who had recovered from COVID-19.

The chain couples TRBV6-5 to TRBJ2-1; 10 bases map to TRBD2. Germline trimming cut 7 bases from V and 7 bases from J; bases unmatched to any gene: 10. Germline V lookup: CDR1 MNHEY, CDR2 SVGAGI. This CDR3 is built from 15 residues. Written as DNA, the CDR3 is TGTGCCAGCACCTCTCAAGCGGGGGGGCGGAATGAGCAGTTCTTC. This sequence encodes CASTSQAGGRNEQFF.

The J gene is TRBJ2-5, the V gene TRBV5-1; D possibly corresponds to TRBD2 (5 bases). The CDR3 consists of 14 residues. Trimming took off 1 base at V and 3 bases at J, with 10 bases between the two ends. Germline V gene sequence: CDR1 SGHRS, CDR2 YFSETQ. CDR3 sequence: CASSLWSGEETQYF. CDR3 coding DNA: TGCGCCAGCAGCTTGTGGAGCGGCGAAGAGACCCAGTACTTC.

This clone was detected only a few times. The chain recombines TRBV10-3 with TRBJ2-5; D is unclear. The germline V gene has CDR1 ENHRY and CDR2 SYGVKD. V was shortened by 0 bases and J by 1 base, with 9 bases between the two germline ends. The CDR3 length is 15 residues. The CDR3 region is CAISESAGRQETQYF. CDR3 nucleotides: TGTGCCATCAGTGAGTCGGCAGGCCGCCAAGAGACCCAGTACTTC.

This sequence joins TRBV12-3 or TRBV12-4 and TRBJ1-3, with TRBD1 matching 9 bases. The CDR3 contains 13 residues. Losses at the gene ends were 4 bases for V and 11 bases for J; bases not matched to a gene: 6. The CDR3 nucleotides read TGTGCCAGCAGTTATCGGGACAGGGTGTCCATATATTTT. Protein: CASSYRDRVSIYF.

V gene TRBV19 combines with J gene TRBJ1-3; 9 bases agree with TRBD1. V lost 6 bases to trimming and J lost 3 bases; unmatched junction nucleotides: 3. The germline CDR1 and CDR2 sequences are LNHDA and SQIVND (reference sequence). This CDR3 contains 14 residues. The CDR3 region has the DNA TGTGCCAGTAGCGACAGGGGGTTTGGAAACACCATATATTTT. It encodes CASSDRGFGNTIYF.

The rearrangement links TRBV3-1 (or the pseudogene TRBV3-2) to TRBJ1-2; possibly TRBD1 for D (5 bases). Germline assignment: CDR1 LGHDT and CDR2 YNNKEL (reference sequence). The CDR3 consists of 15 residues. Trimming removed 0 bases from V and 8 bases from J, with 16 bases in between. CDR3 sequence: CASSQEGGDLGGYTF. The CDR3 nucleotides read TGTGCCAGCAGCCAAGAAGGAGGGGATTTGGGGGGCTACACCTTC.

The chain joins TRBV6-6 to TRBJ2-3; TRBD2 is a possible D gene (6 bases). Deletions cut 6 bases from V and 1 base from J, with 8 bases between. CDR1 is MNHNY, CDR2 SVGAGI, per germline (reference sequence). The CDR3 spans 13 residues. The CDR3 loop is CASRERGTDTQYF. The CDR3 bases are TGTGCCAGCAGGGAGCGGGGCACAGATACGCAGTATTTT.

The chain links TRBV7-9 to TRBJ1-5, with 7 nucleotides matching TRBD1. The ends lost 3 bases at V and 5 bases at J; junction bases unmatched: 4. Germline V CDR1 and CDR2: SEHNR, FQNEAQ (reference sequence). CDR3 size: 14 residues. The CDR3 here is CASSFGTVDQPQHF. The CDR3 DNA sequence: TGTGCCAGCAGCTTTGGGACAGTCGATCAGCCCCAGCATTTT.

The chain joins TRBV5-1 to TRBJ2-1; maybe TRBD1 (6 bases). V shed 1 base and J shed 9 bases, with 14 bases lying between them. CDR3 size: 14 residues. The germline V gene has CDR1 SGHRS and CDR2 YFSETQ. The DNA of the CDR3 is TGCGCCAGCAGCTTGAGGACAGACCGAGGTGAGCAGTTCTTC. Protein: CASSLRTDRGEQFF.

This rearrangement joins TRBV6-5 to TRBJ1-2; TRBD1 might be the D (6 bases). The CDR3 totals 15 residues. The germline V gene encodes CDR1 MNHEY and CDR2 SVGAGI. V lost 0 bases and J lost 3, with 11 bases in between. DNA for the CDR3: TGTGCCAGCAGTTACTCGAGCCGACAGGACTATGGCTACACCTTC. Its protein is CASSYSSRQDYGYTF.

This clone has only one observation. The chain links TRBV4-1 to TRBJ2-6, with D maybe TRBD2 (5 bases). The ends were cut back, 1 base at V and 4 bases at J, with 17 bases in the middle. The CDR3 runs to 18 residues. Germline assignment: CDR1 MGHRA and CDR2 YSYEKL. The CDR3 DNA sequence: TGCGCCAGCAGCCAAGCTTCTTCGGGGAGCTGGGGGGCCAACGTCCTGACTTTC. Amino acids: CASSQASSGSWGANVLTF.

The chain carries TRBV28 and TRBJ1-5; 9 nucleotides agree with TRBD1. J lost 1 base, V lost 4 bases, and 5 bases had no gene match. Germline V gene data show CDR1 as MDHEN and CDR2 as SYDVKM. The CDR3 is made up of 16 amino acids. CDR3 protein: CASSYPGQGSNQPQHF. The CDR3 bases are TGTGCCAGCAGTTACCCGGGACAGGGAAGCAATCAGCCCCAGCATTTT.

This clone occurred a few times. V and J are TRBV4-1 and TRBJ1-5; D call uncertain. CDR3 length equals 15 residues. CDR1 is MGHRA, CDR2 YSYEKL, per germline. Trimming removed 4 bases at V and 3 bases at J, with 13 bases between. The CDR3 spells CASSRLMGVNQPQHF. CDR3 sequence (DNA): TGCGCCAGCAGCCGCCTTATGGGAGTCAATCAGCCCCAGCATTTT.

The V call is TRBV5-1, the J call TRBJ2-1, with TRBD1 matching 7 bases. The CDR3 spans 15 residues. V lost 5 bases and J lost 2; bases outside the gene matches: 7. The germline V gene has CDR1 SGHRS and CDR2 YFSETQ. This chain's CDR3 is CASRKPGQTYNEQFF. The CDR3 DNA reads TGCGCCAGCAGGAAGCCGGGACAGACCTACAATGAGCAGTTCTTC.

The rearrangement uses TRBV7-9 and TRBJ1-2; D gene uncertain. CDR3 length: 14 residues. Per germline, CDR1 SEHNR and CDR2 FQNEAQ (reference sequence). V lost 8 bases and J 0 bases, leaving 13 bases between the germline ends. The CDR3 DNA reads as TGTGCCAGCGCAGCAGGCAGTACTAACTATGGCTACACCTTC. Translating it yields CASAAGSTNYGYTF.

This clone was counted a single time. The CDR3 bases are TGTGCCTGTCTCGACACTTATCAGGGCAATGGCTACACCTTC. It yields the protein CACLDTYQGNGYTF. The chain couples TRBV30 to TRBJ1-2, with D possibly matching TRBD1 (5 bases). This CDR3 contains 14 residues. Germline CDR1 is GTSNPN and CDR2 is SVGIG (reference sequence). V dropped 6 bases and J dropped 6 bases, with 20 bases sitting between them.

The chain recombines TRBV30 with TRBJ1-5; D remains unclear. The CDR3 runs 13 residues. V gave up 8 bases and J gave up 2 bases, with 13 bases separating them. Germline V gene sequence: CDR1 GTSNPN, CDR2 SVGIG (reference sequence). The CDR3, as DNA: TGTGCCGGAGGAACGGGCGGCAATCAGCCCCAGCATTTT. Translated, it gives CAGGTGGNQPQHF.

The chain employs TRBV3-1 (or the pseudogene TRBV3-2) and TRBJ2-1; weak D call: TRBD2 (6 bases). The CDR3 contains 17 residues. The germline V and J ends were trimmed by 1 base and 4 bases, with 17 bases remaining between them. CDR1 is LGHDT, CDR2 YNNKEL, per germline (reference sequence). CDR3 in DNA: TGTGCCAGCAGCCAAGGTAGTCGGGCTAGCGCGTACAATGAGCAGTTCTTC. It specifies CASSQGSRASAYNEQFF.

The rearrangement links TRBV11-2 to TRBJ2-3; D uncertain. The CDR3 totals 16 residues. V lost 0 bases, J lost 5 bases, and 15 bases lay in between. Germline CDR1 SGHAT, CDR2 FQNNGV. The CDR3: CASSLDIGGNVDTQYF. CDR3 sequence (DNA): TGTGCCAGCAGCTTAGATATCGGCGGAAATGTAGATACGCAGTATTTT.

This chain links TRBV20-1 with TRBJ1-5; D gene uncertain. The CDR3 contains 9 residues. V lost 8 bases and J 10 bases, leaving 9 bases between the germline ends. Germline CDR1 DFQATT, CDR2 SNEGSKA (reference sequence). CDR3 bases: TGCAGTCCTCCGGGTCCCCAGCATTTT. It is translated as CSPPGPQHF.

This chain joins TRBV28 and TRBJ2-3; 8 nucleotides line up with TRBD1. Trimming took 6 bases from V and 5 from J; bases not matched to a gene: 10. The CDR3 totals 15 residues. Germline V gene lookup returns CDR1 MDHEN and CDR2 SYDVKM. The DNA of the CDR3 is TGTGCCAGCAGCCTCCCAGGACAGGGAATAGATACGCAGTATTTT. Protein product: CASSLPGQGIDTQYF.

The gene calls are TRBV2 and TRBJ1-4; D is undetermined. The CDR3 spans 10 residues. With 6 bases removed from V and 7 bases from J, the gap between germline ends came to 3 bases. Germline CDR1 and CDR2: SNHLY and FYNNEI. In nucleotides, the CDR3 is TGTGCCAGCAGCATTGAAAAACTGTTTTTT. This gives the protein CASSIEKLFF.

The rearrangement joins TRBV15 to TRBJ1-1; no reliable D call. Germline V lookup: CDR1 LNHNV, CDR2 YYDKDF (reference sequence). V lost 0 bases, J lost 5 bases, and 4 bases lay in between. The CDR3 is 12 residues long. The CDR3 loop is CATSREQTEAFF. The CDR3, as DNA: TGTGCCACCAGCAGAGAACAAACTGAAGCTTTCTTT.

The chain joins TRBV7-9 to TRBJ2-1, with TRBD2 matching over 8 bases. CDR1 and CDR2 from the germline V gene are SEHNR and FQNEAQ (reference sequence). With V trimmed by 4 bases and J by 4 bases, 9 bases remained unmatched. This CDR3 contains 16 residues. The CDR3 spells CASSSETSVRYNEQFF. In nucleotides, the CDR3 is TGTGCCAGCAGCTCAGAGACTAGCGTTCGTTACAATGAGCAGTTCTTC.

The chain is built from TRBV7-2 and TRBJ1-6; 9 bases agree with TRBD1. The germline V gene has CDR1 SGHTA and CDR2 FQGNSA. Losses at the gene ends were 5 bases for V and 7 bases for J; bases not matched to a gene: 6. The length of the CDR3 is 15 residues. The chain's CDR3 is CASSKQGAVNSPLHF. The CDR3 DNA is TGTGCCAGCAGCAAACAGGGGGCCGTCAATTCACCCCTCCACTTT.

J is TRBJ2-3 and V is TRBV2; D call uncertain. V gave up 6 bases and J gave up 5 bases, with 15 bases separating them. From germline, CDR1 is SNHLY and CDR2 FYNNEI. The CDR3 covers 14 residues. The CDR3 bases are TGTGCCAGCAGCCCCTTTTCCGAGAGAGATACGCAGTATTTT. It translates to CASSPFSERDTQYF.

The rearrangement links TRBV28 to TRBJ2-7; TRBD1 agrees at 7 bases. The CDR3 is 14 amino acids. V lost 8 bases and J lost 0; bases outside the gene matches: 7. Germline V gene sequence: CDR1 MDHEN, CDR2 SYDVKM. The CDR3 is CASARAGGSYEQYF. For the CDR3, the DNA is TGTGCCAGCGCCCGGGCAGGGGGCTCCTACGAGCAGTACTTC.